A selection of T cell receptor beta chains follows, all from one sample in a study of T cell responses to AZD1222 COVID-19 vaccine. The method was immunoSEQ multiplex PCR; TCRdb's version includes in-frame clones alone and lacks a portion of them. The data show 100,000 to 150,000 clones, roughly 87% seen once. Source: peripheral blood, taken on day 0 of AZD1222 vaccination. All receptors come from an adult in good health. CDR3s include the opening cysteine and the closing phenylalanine or tryptophan. The order of the fields is J gene, V gene, clone size, D gene, CDR3 length, CDR3 protein, CDR3 DNA. D genes are given only for firm matches. A clone size is listed for some rows: how often the clone was seen (once, few, many), or a class if it is expanded.

J: TRBJ2-7; V: TRBV7-9; size: .; D: TRBD2; length: 14; CDR3: CASSLGDGRDEQYF; DNA: TGTGCCAGCAGCTTAGGTGACGGGAGGGACGAGCAGTACTTC
J: TRBJ1-1; V: TRBV18; size: .; D: TRBD1; length: 14; CDR3: CASSPGQSNTEAFF; DNA: TGTGCCAGCTCACCGGGACAGTCGAACACTGAAGCTTTCTTT
J: TRBJ2-3; V: TRBV30; size: few; D: .; length: 15; CDR3: CAWAGPYFPADTQYF; DNA: TGTGCCTGGGCCGGTCCTTACTTTCCCGCAGATACGCAGTATTTT
J: TRBJ1-6; V: TRBV9; size: .; D: .; length: 17; CDR3: CASSGPTGGGYNSPLHF; DNA: TGTGCCAGCAGCGGACCCACGGGCGGGGGTTATAATTCACCCCTCCACTTT
J: TRBJ1-1; V: TRBV9; size: .; D: TRBD1; length: 13; CDR3: CASSSGGGTEAFF; DNA: TGTGCCAGCAGCTCAGGGGGGGGCACTGAAGCTTTCTTT
J: TRBJ2-7; V: TRBV18; size: .; D: .; length: 18; CDR3: CASSPPLTEMGVYYEQYF; DNA: TGTGCCAGCTCACCACCTCTGACAGAGATGGGGGTTTACTACGAGCAGTACTTC
J: TRBJ1-5; V: TRBV15; size: .; D: .; length: 17; CDR3: CATSRKRDTLSNQPQHF; DNA: TGTGCCACCAGCAGAAAAAGGGACACCCTTAGCAATCAGCCCCAGCATTTT
J: TRBJ1-1; V: TRBV29-1; size: .; D: .; length: 11; CDR3: CSANGGTEAFF; DNA: TGCAGCGCTAATGGCGGGACTGAAGCTTTCTTT
J: TRBJ1-2; V: TRBV6-5; size: .; D: .; length: 14; CDR3: CASHLRGGNYGYTF; DNA: TGTGCCAGCCACCTAAGGGGAGGAAACTATGGCTACACCTTC
J: TRBJ1-5; V: TRBV27; size: .; D: TRBD1; length: 15; CDR3: CASSSLTGEDQPQHF; DNA: TGTGCCAGCAGTTCGCTGACAGGGGAGGATCAGCCCCAGCATTTT
J: TRBJ1-2; V: TRBV3-1/TRBV3-2; size: few; D: .; length: 14; CDR3: CASSQDRNDYGYTF; DNA: TGTGCCAGCAGCCAAGATCGGAATGACTATGGCTACACCTTC
J: TRBJ1-2; V: TRBV19; size: .; D: TRBD1; length: 14; CDR3: CASSLGTVNYGYTF; DNA: TGTGCCAGTAGTCTGGGGACAGTTAACTATGGCTACACCTTC
J: TRBJ1-5; V: TRBV19; size: .; D: .; length: 13; CDR3: CASSPERQDGQHF; DNA: TGTGCCAGTAGTCCCGAAAGACAGGACGGCCAGCATTTT
J: TRBJ1-2; V: TRBV3-1/TRBV3-2; size: few; D: TRBD1; length: 14; CDR3: CASSQDTGGAGYTF; DNA: TGTGCCAGCAGCCAAGACACAGGGGGCGCGGGCTACACCTTC
J: TRBJ1-2; V: TRBV4-1; size: .; D: .; length: 18; CDR3: CASSHAPRSDLTNYGYTF; DNA: TGCGCCAGCAGCCATGCTCCTCGGTCGGACCTAACTAACTATGGCTACACCTTC
J: TRBJ2-1; V: TRBV5-4; size: once; D: .; length: 15; CDR3: CASSPGQRQYNGQFF; DNA: TGTGCCAGCAGCCCCGGACAAAGACAGTACAATGGGCAGTTCTTC
J: TRBJ2-3; V: TRBV19; size: .; D: .; length: 15; CDR3: CASRISGGREDTQYF; DNA: TGTGCCAGTAGAATCAGTGGGGGGCGCGAGGATACGCAGTATTTT
J: TRBJ2-3; V: TRBV4-1; size: .; D: TRBD1; length: 15; CDR3: CASSQHGTGTDTQYF; DNA: TGCGCCAGCAGCCAACATGGGACAGGTACAGATACGCAGTATTTT
J: TRBJ2-2; V: TRBV2; size: .; D: .; length: 14; CDR3: CATLRGTNTGELFF; DNA: TGTGCCACCCTGAGAGGAACCAACACCGGGGAGCTGTTTTTT
J: TRBJ2-1; V: TRBV19; size: .; D: TRBD1; length: 17; CDR3: CASSRPGQGPAYNEQFF; DNA: TGTGCCAGTAGTCGACCAGGACAGGGGCCTGCCTACAATGAGCAGTTCTTC
J: TRBJ1-3; V: TRBV6-1; size: .; D: .; length: 14; CDR3: CASSERGGGNTIYF; DNA: TGTGCCAGCAGTGAACGAGGGGGTGGAAACACCATATATTTT
J: TRBJ2-7; V: TRBV29-1; size: .; D: TRBD2; length: 15; CDR3: CSVGGLAGGTYEQYF; DNA: TGCAGCGTGGGAGGACTAGCGGGGGGAACCTACGAGCAGTACTTC
J: TRBJ2-1; V: TRBV18; size: .; D: TRBD2; length: 18; CDR3: CASSQRNSGESSYNEQFF; DNA: TGTGCCAGCTCACAGAGGAATAGCGGGGAGAGCTCCTACAATGAGCAGTTCTTC
J: TRBJ2-7; V: TRBV10-2; size: .; D: .; length: 14; CDR3: CASSEPGHYEEQYF; DNA: TGCGCCAGCAGTGAGCCCGGACATTACGAGGAGCAGTACTTC
J: TRBJ1-2; V: TRBV7-2; size: .; D: .; length: 14; CDR3: CASSLGVLGYGYTF; DNA: TGTGCCAGCAGCTTAGGGGTTCTCGGCTATGGCTACACCTTC
J: TRBJ1-3; V: TRBV14; size: .; D: .; length: 13; CDR3: CASSQDLSNTIYF; DNA: TGTGCCAGCAGCCAAGATCTCTCGAACACCATATATTTT
J: TRBJ1-2; V: TRBV6-5; size: .; D: .; length: 16; CDR3: CASSYGRGRANYGYTF; DNA: TGTGCCAGCAGTTACGGAAGAGGCAGGGCTAACTATGGCTACACCTTC
J: TRBJ2-1; V: TRBV5-1; size: .; D: TRBD2; length: 16; CDR3: CASSPQSGGVYNEQFF; DNA: TGCGCCAGCAGCCCCCAATCCGGGGGGGTTTACAATGAGCAGTTCTTC
J: TRBJ2-1; V: TRBV9; size: .; D: TRBD1; length: 16; CDR3: CASSTPGQGKNNEQFF; DNA: TGTGCCAGCAGCACGCCGGGACAGGGGAAGAACAATGAGCAGTTCTTC
J: TRBJ1-3; V: TRBV29-1; size: .; D: .; length: 12; CDR3: CSVGGSGNTIYF; DNA: TGCAGCGTTGGGGGATCCGGAAACACCATATATTTT
J: TRBJ2-7; V: TRBV4-3; size: once; D: .; length: 15; CDR3: CASSFLQGPGGEQYF; DNA: TGCGCCAGCAGTTTCCTACAGGGTCCCGGAGGAGAGCAGTACTTC
J: TRBJ1-5; V: TRBV19; size: .; D: .; length: 18; CDR3: CASSIEYRSRGSNQPQHF; DNA: TGTGCCAGTAGTATAGAGTACCGTTCGAGGGGTAGCAATCAGCCCCAGCATTTT
J: TRBJ2-2; V: TRBV19; size: .; D: TRBD1; length: 14; CDR3: CASNKDRGPGELFF; DNA: TGTGCCAGTAACAAGGACAGGGGACCTGGGGAGCTGTTTTTT
J: TRBJ1-1; V: TRBV5-4; size: .; D: .; length: 15; CDR3: CASSLDPASNTEAFF; DNA: TGTGCCAGCAGCTTGGATCCCGCCAGTAACACTGAAGCTTTCTTT
J: TRBJ1-1; V: TRBV28; size: .; D: TRBD1; length: 14; CDR3: CASSLRGRGTEAFF; DNA: TGTGCCAGCAGTTTAAGGGGGCGGGGCACTGAAGCTTTCTTT
J: TRBJ2-2; V: TRBV5-4; size: .; D: TRBD1; length: 15; CDR3: CASSSTGEIGGELFF; DNA: TGTGCCAGCAGCAGTACAGGGGAGATTGGCGGGGAGCTGTTTTTT
J: TRBJ2-1; V: TRBV6-2/TRBV6-3; size: .; D: .; length: 13; CDR3: CASSYLPRNEQFF; DNA: TGTGCCAGCAGTTACTTGCCTCGCAATGAGCAGTTCTTC
J: TRBJ2-7; V: TRBV28; size: .; D: .; length: 15; CDR3: CASLSWGRALYEQYF; DNA: TGTGCCAGTCTCTCATGGGGTCGGGCTTTGTACGAGCAGTACTTC
J: TRBJ1-1; V: TRBV5-1; size: .; D: .; length: 16; CDR3: CASSLVGGRLNTEAFF; DNA: TGCGCCAGCAGCTTGGTTGGGGGCAGATTGAACACTGAAGCTTTCTTT
J: TRBJ1-5; V: TRBV6-5; size: .; D: TRBD1; length: 13; CDR3: CASSLDREQPQHF; DNA: TGTGCCAGCAGTCTGGACAGGGAACAGCCCCAGCATTTT
J: TRBJ2-1; V: TRBV30; size: .; D: TRBD2; length: 14; CDR3: CAWSVGGGAREQFF; DNA: TGTGCCTGGAGTGTCGGCGGGGGGGCCCGAGAGCAGTTCTTC
J: TRBJ2-2; V: TRBV20-1; size: once; D: .; length: 15; CDR3: CSASRAGSGSGELFF; DNA: TGCAGTGCTAGTAGGGCAGGGTCAGGCTCCGGGGAGCTGTTTTTT
J: TRBJ2-7; V: TRBV6-5; size: once; D: TRBD2; length: 14; CDR3: CASSLAALSYEQYF; DNA: TGTGCCAGCAGTCTAGCGGCCCTAAGCTACGAGCAGTACTTC
J: TRBJ2-2; V: TRBV13; size: once; D: .; length: 20; CDR3: CASSLEAAAGGSANTGELFF; DNA: TGTGCCAGCAGCTTAGAAGCCGCAGCGGGCGGCTCCGCGAACACCGGGGAGCTGTTTTTT
J: TRBJ2-3; V: TRBV3-1/TRBV3-2; size: .; D: TRBD2; length: 17; CDR3: CASSQRRGGGLTDTQYF; DNA: TGTGCCAGCAGCCAACGGAGGGGCGGGGGACTCACAGATACGCAGTATTTT
J: TRBJ2-3; V: TRBV29-1; size: .; D: TRBD2; length: 13; CDR3: CSVGTSGTDTQYF; DNA: TGCAGCGTGGGGACTAGCGGCACAGATACGCAGTATTTT
J: TRBJ1-1; V: TRBV28; size: few; D: .; length: 11; CDR3: CASTPCAEAFF; DNA: TGTGCCAGCACCCCCTGCGCTGAAGCTTTCTTT
J: TRBJ2-7; V: TRBV9; size: once; D: TRBD1; length: 16; CDR3: CASSAEATGGSYEQYF; DNA: TGTGCCAGCAGCGCAGAGGCGACAGGGGGTTCCTACGAGCAGTACTTC
J: TRBJ1-2; V: TRBV5-1; size: .; D: TRBD1; length: 15; CDR3: CASSPGTGGSDGYTF; DNA: TGCGCCAGCAGCCCAGGGACAGGGGGGTCTGATGGCTACACCTTC
J: TRBJ2-3; V: TRBV7-3; size: .; D: TRBD1; length: 16; CDR3: CASSADGQVSTDTQYF; DNA: TGTGCCAGCAGCGCAGATGGACAGGTTAGCACAGATACGCAGTATTTT
J: TRBJ1-6; V: TRBV27; size: .; D: .; length: 17; CDR3: CASRPRAESSYNSPLHF; DNA: TGTGCCAGCAGACCTAGAGCGGAAAGCTCCTATAATTCACCCCTCCACTTT
J: TRBJ2-7; V: TRBV3-1/TRBV3-2; size: .; D: .; length: 14; CDR3: CASSLTAGSYEQYF; DNA: TGTGCCAGCAGCCTAACGGCGGGGTCCTACGAGCAGTACTTC
J: TRBJ1-2; V: TRBV5-8; size: .; D: .; length: 15; CDR3: CASRHGRQANYGYTF; DNA: TGTGCCAGCAGACACGGTCGACAGGCTAACTATGGCTACACCTTC
J: TRBJ1-2; V: TRBV28; size: .; D: .; length: 12; CDR3: CASSPAGYGYTF; DNA: TGTGCCAGCAGTCCAGCTGGGTACGGCTACACCTTC
J: TRBJ2-4; V: TRBV3-1/TRBV3-2; size: .; D: TRBD2; length: 17; CDR3: CASSQVTSGGTLGIQYF; DNA: TGTGCCAGCAGCCAGGTTACTAGCGGGGGGACCCTGGGCATTCAGTACTTC